The 15 T cell receptor beta chains given below trace back to one sample, sequenced in a study of OX40 agonist ivuxolimab in advanced cancers. Generated by immunoSEQ multiplex PCR, the TCRdb table keeps only in-frame clones and is missing some. The data hold around 40,000 clones, with 70% to 85% observed a single time. Sequencing used CD4+ or CD8+ T cells sorted from blood, obtained in a trial of the OX40 agonist ivuxolimab. The source is an adult with an advanced solid tumor such as melanoma, head and neck, liver or kidney cancer.

V is TRBV5-4 and J is TRBJ2-3; D is unclear. Germline values: CDR1 SGHNT, CDR2 YYREEE (reference sequence). This CDR3 is 11 amino acids long. Trimming pared 0 bases from V and 10 bases from J, leaving 6 bases between. CDR3 DNA sequence: TGTGCCAGCAGCTTGGACTCCTCGCAGTATTTT. Its translation is CASSLDSSQYF. Based on the CDR3 plus reference TRBV5-4 and TRBJ2-3, the full variable domain is ETGVTQSPTHLIKTRGQQVTLRCSSQSGHNTVSWYQQALGQGPQFIFQYYREEENGRGNFPPRFSGLQFPNYSSELNVNALELDDSALYLCASSLDSSQYFGPGTRLTVL.

The V gene is TRBV5-3, the J gene TRBJ2-2, with D hard to call. TRBV5-3 is labeled an ORF, and its function is uncertain. This CDR3 is built from 17 residues. The V end lost 0 bases, the J end lost 1 base, and 13 bases lay between the germline ends. CDR3 protein: CARSLAHCWWNTGELFF. The CDR3 nucleotides are TGTGCCAGAAGCTTGGCCCACTGCTGGTGGAACACCGGGGAGCTGTTTTTT.

This chain links TRBV7-2 with TRBJ2-1, with TRBD2 matching 14 bases. CDR3 size: 16 residues. With V trimmed by 1 base and J by 6 bases, 2 bases remained unmatched. CDR1 is SGHTA and CDR2 is FQGNSA in the germline V gene. CDR3 region: CASSLVGLAGVNEQFF. CDR3 coding DNA: TGTGCCAGCAGCTTAGTGGGACTAGCGGGAGTCAATGAGCAGTTCTTC.

The chain has TRBV11-2 and TRBJ2-2; D gene uncertain. Trimming left V 1 base short and J 3 bases short, with 3 bases between. CDR3 length: 13 amino acids. Germline V CDR1 and CDR2: SGHAT, FQNNGV. In DNA form, the CDR3 reads TGTGCCAGCAGCTTAGTGGACACCGGGGAGCTGTTTTTT. As protein: CASSLVDTGELFF.

The chain recombines TRBV5-6 with TRBJ2-7, with 10 nucleotides matching TRBD1. The CDR3 is 19 residues long. Germline values: CDR1 SGHDT, CDR2 YYEEEE. J gave up 2 bases and V 7 bases, and 21 bases lay outside the gene matches. Here the CDR3 reads CASQSGGTGAETGAYEQYF. Here the CDR3 DNA reads TGTGCCAGCCAGTCGGGCGGGACAGGGGCCGAAACCGGGGCCTACGAGCAGTACTTC.

V is TRBV10-2 and J is TRBJ2-7; D may correspond to TRBD1 or TRBD2 (6 bases each). V lost 7 bases to trimming and J lost 0 bases, with 16 bases between them. The germline CDR1 and CDR2 sequences are WSHSY and SAAADI. CDR3 size: 15 residues. The CDR3 DNA reads as TGCGCCAGCAACCCAAGGGGGGAAGTCTCCTACGAGCAGTACTTC. This gives the protein CASNPRGEVSYEQYF.

The CDR3 region is CASRMGTGAEKLFF. DNA of the CDR3: TGTGCCAGCAGGATGGGGACGGGGGCTGAAAAACTGTTTTTT. The chain combines TRBV6-6 with TRBJ1-4; possible D gene TRBD1, 6 bases. From germline, CDR1 is MNHNY and CDR2 SVGAGI (reference sequence). V lost 6 bases to trimming and J lost 7 bases, with 15 bases between them. CDR3 size: 14 residues.

This clone has more than one count but fewer than ten. The J gene is TRBJ2-1, the V gene TRBV19; D is perhaps TRBD1 or TRBD2 (7 bases each). The V and J ends lost 4 bases and 4 bases respectively, with 14 bases between them. CDR1 and CDR2 from the germline V gene are LNHDA and SQIVND (reference sequence). There are 15 residues in the CDR3. The CDR3 is CASSRDSGMYNEQFF. In DNA form, the CDR3 reads TGTGCCAGTAGTAGGGACAGCGGGATGTACAATGAGCAGTTCTTC.

This clone was picked up a small number of times. This chain connects TRBV7-6 to TRBJ1-2; the D gene is possibly TRBD1 (6 bases). The CDR3 extends over 13 amino acids. Germline V gives CDR1 SGHVS, CDR2 FNYEAQ. Trimming pared 1 base from V and 7 bases from J, leaving 10 bases between. The CDR3 DNA reads as TGTGCCAGCAGCTTAGGGGGGCTTAGTGGCTACACCTTC. Its protein is CASSLGGLSGYTF.

J is TRBJ1-1 and V is TRBV15; D is possibly TRBD1 (5 bases). Trimming stripped 7 bases from V and 5 bases from J, with 17 bases between. Germline values: CDR1 LNHNV, CDR2 YYDKDF (reference sequence). The CDR3 is 14 residues long. In DNA form, the CDR3 reads TGTGCCACCACCGGGGGTGGAGGGGTGACTGAAGCTTTCTTT. Its protein is CATTGGGGVTEAFF.

The V and J genes are TRBV19 and TRBJ2-2; 8 bases align to TRBD1. J was trimmed by 1 base and V by 7 bases; bases with no gene match: 5. Per germline, CDR1 LNHDA and CDR2 SQIVND (reference sequence). The CDR3 runs 15 residues. The CDR3 loop is CASNQGARNTGELFF. CDR3 bases: TGTGCCAGTAATCAGGGGGCCCGGAACACCGGGGAGCTGTTTTTT.

The chain links TRBV2 to TRBJ2-7, with a weak D call TRBD1 (5 bases). Germline loops: CDR1 SNHLY, CDR2 FYNNEI. With 8 bases removed from V and 1 base from J, the gap between germline ends came to 15 bases. The length of the CDR3 is 14 residues. DNA for the CDR3: TGTGCCAGCGCTTTAGGGGCCGGATCCTACGAGCAGTACTTC. It specifies CASALGAGSYEQYF. Drawing the rest from reference TRBV2 and TRBJ2-7, the complete variable domain is EPEVTQTPSHQVTQMGQEVILRCVPISNHLYFYWYRQILGQKVEFLVSFYNNEISEKSEIFDDQFSVERPDGSNFTLKIRSTKLEDSAMYFCASALGAGSYEQYFGPGTRLTVT.

The chain has TRBV6-5 and TRBJ2-5, with 8 bases lining up with TRBD1. The CDR3 runs to 14 residues. Germline V lookup: CDR1 MNHEY, CDR2 SVGAGI. V gave up 6 bases and J gave up 1 base; unmatched junction bases: 4. This CDR3 reads CASSNGQGQETQYF. Here the CDR3 DNA reads TGTGCCAGCAGCAATGGACAGGGCCAAGAGACCCAGTACTTC.

This chain uses TRBV5-1 with TRBJ1-6; weak D call: TRBD1 (5 bases). Trimming shortened V by 0 bases and J by 9 bases, and 16 bases separated the two germline ends. This CDR3 is built from 16 residues. Germline V gives CDR1 SGHRS, CDR2 YFSETQ. CDR3 protein: CASSLETGQSRSPLHF. CDR3 nucleotide sequence: TGCGCCAGCAGCTTGGAAACAGGCCAGTCCCGTTCACCCCTCCACTTT.

The table lists this clone with a few counts. The V gene is TRBV5-1, the J gene TRBJ1-6, with TRBD1 matching over 10 bases. The CDR3 runs to 14 residues. Unmatched junction bases numbered 1, after V lost 3 bases and J lost 7 bases. Germline V gives CDR1 SGHRS, CDR2 YFSETQ. This CDR3 is CASSWTGGNSPLHF. In nucleotides, the CDR3 is TGCGCCAGCAGCTGGACAGGGGGGAATTCACCCCTCCACTTT.